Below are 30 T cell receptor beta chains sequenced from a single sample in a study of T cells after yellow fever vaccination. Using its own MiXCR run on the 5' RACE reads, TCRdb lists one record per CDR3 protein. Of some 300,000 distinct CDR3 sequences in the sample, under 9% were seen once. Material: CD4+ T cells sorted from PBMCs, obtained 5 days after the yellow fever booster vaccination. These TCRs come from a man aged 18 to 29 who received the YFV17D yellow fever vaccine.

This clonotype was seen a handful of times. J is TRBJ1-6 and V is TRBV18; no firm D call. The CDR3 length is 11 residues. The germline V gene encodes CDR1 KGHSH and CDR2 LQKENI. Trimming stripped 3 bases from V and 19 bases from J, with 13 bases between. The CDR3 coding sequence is TGTGCCAGCTCACCCGGACGGTCCGGACACTTT. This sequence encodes CASSPGRSGHF.

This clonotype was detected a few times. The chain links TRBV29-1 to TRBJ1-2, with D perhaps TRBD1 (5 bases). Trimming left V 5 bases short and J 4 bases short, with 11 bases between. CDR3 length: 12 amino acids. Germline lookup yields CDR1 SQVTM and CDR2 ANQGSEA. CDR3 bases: TGCAGCGTTTGGGGGGTATCCTATGGCTACACCTTC. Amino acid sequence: CSVWGVSYGYTF.

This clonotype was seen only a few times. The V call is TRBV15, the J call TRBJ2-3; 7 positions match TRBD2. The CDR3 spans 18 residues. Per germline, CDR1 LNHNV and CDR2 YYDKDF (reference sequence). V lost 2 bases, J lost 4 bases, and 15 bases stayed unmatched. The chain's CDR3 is CATSRNSPWAGDADTQYF. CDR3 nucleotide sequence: TGTGCCACCAGCAGAAACTCGCCTTGGGCGGGGGACGCAGATACGCAGTATTTT.

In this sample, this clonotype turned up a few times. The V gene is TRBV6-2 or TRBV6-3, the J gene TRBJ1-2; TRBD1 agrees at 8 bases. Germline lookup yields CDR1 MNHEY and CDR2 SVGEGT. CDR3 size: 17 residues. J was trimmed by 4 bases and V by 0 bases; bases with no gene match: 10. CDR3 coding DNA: TGTGCCAGCAGTTACTCTAATCTCGGACAGGGCTTCTATGGCTACACCTTC. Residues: CASSYSNLGQGFYGYTF.

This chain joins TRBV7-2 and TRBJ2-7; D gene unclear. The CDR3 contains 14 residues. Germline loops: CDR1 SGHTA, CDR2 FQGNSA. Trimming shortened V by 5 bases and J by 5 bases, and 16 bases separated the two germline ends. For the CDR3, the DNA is TGTGCCAGCAGCCTACGCACGGGCAGCGACGAGCAGTACTTC. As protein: CASSLRTGSDEQYF.

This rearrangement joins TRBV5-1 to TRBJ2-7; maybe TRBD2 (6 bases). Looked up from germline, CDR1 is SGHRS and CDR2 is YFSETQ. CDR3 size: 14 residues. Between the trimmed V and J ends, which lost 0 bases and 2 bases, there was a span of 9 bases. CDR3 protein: CASSLGRDPYEQYF. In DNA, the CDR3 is TGCGCCAGCAGCTTGGGGCGGGACCCCTACGAGCAGTACTTC.

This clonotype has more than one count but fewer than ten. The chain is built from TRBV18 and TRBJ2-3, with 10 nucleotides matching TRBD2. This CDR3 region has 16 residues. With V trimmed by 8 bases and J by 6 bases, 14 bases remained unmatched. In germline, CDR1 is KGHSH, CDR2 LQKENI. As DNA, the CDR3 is TGTGCCAGCGTCATGGAGCGGGGGGGCCCGGGCGATACGCAGTATTTT. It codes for CASVMERGGPGDTQYF.

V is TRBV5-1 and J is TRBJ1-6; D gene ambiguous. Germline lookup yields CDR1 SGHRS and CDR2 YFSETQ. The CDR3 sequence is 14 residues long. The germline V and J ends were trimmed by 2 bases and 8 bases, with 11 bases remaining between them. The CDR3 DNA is TGCGCCAGCAGCTTTACACCCGGGGATTCACCCCTCCACTTT. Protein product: CASSFTPGDSPLHF.

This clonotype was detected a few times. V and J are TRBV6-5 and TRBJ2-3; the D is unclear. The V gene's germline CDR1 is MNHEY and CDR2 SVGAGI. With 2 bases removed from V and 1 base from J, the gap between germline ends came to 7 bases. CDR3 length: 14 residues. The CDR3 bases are TGTGCCAGCAGTTACAGGCTGCGCACAGATACGCAGTATTTT. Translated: CASSYRLRTDTQYF.

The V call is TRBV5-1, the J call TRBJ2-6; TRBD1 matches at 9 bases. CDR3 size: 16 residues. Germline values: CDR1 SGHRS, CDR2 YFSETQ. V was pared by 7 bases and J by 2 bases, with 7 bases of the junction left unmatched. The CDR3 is CASCRDRDPGANVLTF. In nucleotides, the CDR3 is TGCGCCAGCTGCCGGGACAGGGACCCTGGGGCCAACGTCCTGACTTTC.

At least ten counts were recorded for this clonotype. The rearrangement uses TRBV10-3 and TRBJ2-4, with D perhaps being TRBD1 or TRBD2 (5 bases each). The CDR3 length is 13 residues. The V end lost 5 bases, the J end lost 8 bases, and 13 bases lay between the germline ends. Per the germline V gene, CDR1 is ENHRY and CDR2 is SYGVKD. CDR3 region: CAISPGRGDIQYF. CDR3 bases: TGTGCCATCAGTCCCGGGCGAGGGGACATTCAGTACTTC.

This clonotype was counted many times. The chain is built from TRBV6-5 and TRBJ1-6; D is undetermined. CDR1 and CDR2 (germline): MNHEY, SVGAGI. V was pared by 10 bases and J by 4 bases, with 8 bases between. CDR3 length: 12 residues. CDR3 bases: TGTGCCACCCGGGCGTATAATTCACCCCTCCACTTT. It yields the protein CATRAYNSPLHF.

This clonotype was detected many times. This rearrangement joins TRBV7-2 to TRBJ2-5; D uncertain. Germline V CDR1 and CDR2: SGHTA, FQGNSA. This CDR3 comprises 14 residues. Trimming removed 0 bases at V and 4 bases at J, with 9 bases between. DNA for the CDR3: TGTGCCAGCAGCTTAGCGCTGGCGTCAGAGACCCAGTACTTC. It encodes CASSLALASETQYF. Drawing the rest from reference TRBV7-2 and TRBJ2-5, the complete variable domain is GAGVSQSPSNKVTEKGKDVELRCDPISGHTALYWYRQSLGQGLEFLIYFQGNSAPDKSGLPSDRFSAERTGGSVSTLTIQRTQQEDSAVYLCASSLALASETQYFGPGTRLLVL.

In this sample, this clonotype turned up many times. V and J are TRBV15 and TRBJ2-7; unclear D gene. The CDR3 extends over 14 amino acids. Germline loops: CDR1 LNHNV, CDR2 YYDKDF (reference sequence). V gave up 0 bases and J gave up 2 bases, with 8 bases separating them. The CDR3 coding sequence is TGTGCCACCAGCAGAGAGGGTGGACCCTACGAGCAGTACTTC. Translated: CATSREGGPYEQYF.

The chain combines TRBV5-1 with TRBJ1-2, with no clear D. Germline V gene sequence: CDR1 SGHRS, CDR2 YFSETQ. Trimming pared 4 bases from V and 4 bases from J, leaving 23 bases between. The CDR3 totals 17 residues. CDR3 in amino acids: CASSAEPTSGLSYGYTF. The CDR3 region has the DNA TGCGCCAGCAGCGCCGAACCGACCTCCGGTTTAAGCTATGGCTACACCTTC.

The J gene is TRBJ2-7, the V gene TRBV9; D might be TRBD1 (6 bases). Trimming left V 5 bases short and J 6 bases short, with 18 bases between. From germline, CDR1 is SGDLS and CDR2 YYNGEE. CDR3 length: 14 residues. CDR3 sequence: CASRRQADTGEQYF. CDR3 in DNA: TGTGCCAGCAGGAGACAGGCAGACACTGGCGAGCAGTACTTC.

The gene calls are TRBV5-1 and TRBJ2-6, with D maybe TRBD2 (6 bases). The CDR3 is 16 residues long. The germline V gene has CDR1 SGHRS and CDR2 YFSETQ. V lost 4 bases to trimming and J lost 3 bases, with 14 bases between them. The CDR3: CASSTEGSGGANVLTF. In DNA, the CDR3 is TGCGCCAGCAGCACGGAGGGGTCTGGTGGGGCCAACGTCCTGACTTTC.

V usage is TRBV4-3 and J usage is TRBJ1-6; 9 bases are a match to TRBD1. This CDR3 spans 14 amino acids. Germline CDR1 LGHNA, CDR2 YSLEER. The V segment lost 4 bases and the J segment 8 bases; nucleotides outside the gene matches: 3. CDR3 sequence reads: CASSPGQGHSPLHF. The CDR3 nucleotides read TGCGCCAGCAGCCCTGGACAGGGGCATTCACCCCTCCACTTT.

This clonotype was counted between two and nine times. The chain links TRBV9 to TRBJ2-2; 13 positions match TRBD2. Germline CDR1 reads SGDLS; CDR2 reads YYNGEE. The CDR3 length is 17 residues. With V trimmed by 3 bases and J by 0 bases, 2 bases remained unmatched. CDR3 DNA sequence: TGTGCCAGCAGCGGAGGACTAGCGGGGGCGAACACCGGGGAGCTGTTTTTT. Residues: CASSGGLAGANTGELFF.

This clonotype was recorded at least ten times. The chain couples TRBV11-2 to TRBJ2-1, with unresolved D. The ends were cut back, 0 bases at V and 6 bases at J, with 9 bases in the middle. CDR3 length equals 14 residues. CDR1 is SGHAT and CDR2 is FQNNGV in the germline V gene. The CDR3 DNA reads TGTGCCAGCAGCTTAGATGTCTGGGTCAATGAGCAGTTCTTC. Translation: CASSLDVWVNEQFF.

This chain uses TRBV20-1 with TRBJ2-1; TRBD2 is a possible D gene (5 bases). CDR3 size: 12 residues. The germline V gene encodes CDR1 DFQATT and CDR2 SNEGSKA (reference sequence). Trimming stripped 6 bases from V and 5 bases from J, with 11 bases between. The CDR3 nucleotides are TGCAGTGCCCCCGGACTGAACAATGAGCAGTTCTTC. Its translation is CSAPGLNNEQFF.

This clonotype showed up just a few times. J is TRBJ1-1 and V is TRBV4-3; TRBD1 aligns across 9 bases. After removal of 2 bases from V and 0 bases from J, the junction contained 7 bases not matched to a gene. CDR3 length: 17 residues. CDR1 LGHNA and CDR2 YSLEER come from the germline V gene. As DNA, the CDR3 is TGCGCCAGCAGCCAATTCCGGGACAGGGCTCTGAACACTGAAGCTTTCTTT. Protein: CASSQFRDRALNTEAFF.

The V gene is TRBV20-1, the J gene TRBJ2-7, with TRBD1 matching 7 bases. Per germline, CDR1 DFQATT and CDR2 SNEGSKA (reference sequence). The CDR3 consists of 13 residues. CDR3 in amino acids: CCAARQGVYEQYV. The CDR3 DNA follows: TGCTGTGCTGCGCGACAGGGAGTCTACGAGCAGTACGTC.

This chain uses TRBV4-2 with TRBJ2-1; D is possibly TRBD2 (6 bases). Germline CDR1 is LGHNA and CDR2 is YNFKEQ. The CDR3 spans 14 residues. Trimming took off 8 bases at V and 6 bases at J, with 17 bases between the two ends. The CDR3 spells CASDRGGVINEQFF. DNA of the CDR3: TGTGCCAGCGACCGGGGAGGAGTAATCAATGAGCAGTTCTTC.

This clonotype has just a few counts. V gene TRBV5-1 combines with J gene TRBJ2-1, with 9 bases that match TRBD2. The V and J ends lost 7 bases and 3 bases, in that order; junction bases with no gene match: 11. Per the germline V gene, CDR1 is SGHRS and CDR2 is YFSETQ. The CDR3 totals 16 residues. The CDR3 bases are TGCGCCAGCTCCAGAGCCCCGACTAGCGGCTACAATGAGCAGTTCTTC. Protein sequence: CASSRAPTSGYNEQFF. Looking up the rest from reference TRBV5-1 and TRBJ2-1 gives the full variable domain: KAGVTQTPRYLIKTRGQQVTLSCSPISGHRSVSWYQQTPGQGLQFLFEYFSETQRNKGNFPGRFSGRQFSNSRSEMNVSTLELGDSALYLCASSRAPTSGYNEQFFGPGTRLTVL.

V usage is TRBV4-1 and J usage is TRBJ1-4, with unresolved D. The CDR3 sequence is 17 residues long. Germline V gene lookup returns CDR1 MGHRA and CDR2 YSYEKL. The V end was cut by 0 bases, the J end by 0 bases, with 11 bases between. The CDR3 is CASSQEGYGATNEKLFF. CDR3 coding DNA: TGCGCCAGCAGCCAAGAAGGGTATGGGGCAACTAATGAAAAACTGTTTTTT.

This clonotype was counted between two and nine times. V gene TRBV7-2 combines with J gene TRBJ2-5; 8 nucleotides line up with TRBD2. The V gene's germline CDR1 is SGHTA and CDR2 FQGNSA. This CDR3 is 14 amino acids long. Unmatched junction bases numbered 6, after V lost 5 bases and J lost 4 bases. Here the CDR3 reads CASSMLAGRETQYF. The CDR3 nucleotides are TGTGCCAGCAGCATGCTAGCGGGTCGAGAGACCCAGTACTTC.

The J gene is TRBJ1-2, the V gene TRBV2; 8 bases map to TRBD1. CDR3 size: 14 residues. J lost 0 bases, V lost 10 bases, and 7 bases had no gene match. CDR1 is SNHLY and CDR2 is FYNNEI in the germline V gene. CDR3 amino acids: CAIFLQGANYGYTF. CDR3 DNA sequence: TGTGCCATCTTCTTACAGGGGGCTAACTATGGCTACACCTTC.

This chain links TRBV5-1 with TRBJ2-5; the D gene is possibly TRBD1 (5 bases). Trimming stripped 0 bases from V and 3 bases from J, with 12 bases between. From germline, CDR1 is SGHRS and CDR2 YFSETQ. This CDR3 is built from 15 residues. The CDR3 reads CASSLGMTVKETQYF. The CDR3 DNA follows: TGCGCCAGCAGCTTGGGGATGACAGTGAAAGAGACCCAGTACTTC.

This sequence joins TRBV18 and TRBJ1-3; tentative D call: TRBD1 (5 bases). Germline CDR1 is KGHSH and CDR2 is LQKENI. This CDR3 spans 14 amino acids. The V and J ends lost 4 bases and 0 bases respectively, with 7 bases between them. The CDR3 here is CASSHRSSGNTIYF. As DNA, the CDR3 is TGTGCCAGCTCACACAGGAGCTCTGGAAACACCATATATTTT.